This T cell receptor (beta chain) was identified in a study of identical twins. Study-wide results and limits: Researchers caution that invariant MAIT and iNKT cells could partly confound zero-insertion analyses. Cross-sectional statistical analysis was relied on for the conclusions, without the same donors being followed.

It was template switching that added a universal primer site, and there were unique molecular identifiers on the cDNA. TCRdb re-called the 5' RACE reads through MiXCR, storing one row per CDR3 protein. The sample has more than 400,000 distinct CDR3 sequences; 13% to 15% are singletons. This CDR3 is built from 16 residues. Trimming shortened V by 5 bases and J by 0 bases, and 15 bases separated the two germline ends. This clonotype came up a few times. The antigen is undetermined. The same data also contributed to another study, on yellow fever vaccine responses in identical twins.

This receptor was identified in a young woman in good health. Sequencing used CD4+ T cells sorted from blood. The chain links TRBV12-3 or TRBV12-4 to TRBJ2-3; D perhaps matches TRBD1 (5 bases). Written as DNA, the CDR3 is TGTGCCAGCAGTCCCTGGGGCGGAGCTAGCACAGATACGCAGTATTTT. Its protein is CASSPWGGASTDTQYF.